The rows below give T cell receptor beta chains drawn from one sample of a study of graft-versus-host responses after intestinal transplantation. The protocol was immunoSEQ multiplex PCR, while the TCRdb copy is restricted to in-frame clones and leaves out a portion. Of 23,000 or so clones listed, more than 85% are singletons. Here the sequenced sample was PBMCs, taken 18 days after transplant. These receptor sequences come from a human patient who received an intestinal transplant, so some T cells may come from the graft donor. Both conserved end residues are part of each CDR3. The order of the fields is D gene, clone size, V gene, J gene, CDR3 DNA, CDR3 protein. The D gene is left open where the match is weak. Clone sizes are given selectively: once, few, many, or a class where the clone is expanded.

>.|once|TRBV11-3|TRBJ2-7
TGTGCCAGCAGCCCCCGGGCTGGACTCCCCTACGAGCAGTACTTC
CASSPRAGLPYEQYF
>TRBD1|.|TRBV2|TRBJ1-1
TGTGCCTCCGGGACAGGGGTCCACACTGAAGCTTTCTTT
CASGTGVHTEAFF
>TRBD1|.|TRBV6-1|TRBJ2-5
TGTGCCAGTTCGACAGGGGGATCAGAGACCCAGTACTTC
CASSTGGSETQYF
>.|.|TRBV7-8|TRBJ2-5
TGTGCCAGCAGCTTAGCTAGCCAAGAGACCCAGTACTTC
CASSLASQETQYF
>TRBD2|.|TRBV11-2|TRBJ2-1
TGTGCCAGCAGCTCCCCCGGCGGGGGATACAATGAGCAGTTCTTC
CASSSPGGGYNEQFF
>TRBD2|.|TRBV13|TRBJ2-1
TGTGCCAGCAAGAGAGGGACTAGCGGGGGGGAATTCTATGAGCAGTTCTTC
CASKRGTSGGEFYEQFF
>.|.|TRBV5-1|TRBJ1-1
TGCGCCAGCAGCTATCTCCCCGGATCGAACACTGAAGCTTTCTTT
CASSYLPGSNTEAFF
>.|.|TRBV5-4|TRBJ1-1
TGTGCCAGCAGCTCAAGGGTCCACGAGAACACTGAAGCTTTCTTT
CASSSRVHENTEAFF
>TRBD1|.|TRBV19|TRBJ1-5
TGTGCCAGTAGTCAGGGACAGGGCGACAATCAGCCCCAGCATTTT
CASSQGQGDNQPQHF
>.|.|TRBV15|TRBJ1-6
TGTGCCACCAGCAGAGATCGGGTCGGAGGGGACCCCCTCCACTTT
CATSRDRVGGDPLHF
>.|.|TRBV18|TRBJ1-1
TGTGCCAGCTCACCACCGATGGGGGACACTGAAGCTTTCTTT
CASSPPMGDTEAFF
>.|.|TRBV6-6|TRBJ1-1
TGTGCCAGCACCCCTCAGGGGCAAACTGAAGCTTTCTTT
CASTPQGQTEAFF
>TRBD2|.|TRBV7-9|TRBJ2-5
TGTGCCAGCAGCCTGGGGACTAGCGGGGGCCCACAAGAGACCCAGTACTTC
CASSLGTSGGPQETQYF
>.|.|TRBV4-2|TRBJ2-6
TGTGCCAGCAGCCAAGTCAGCCCAGGGGGGGCCAACGTCCTGACTTTC
CASSQVSPGGANVLTF
>.|.|TRBV7-9|TRBJ1-3
TGTGCCAGCAGCTTAGGGCACACCATATATTTT
CASSLGHTIYF
>.|once|TRBV4-1|TRBJ2-1
TGCGCCAGCAGCCAAGGGGGGCGGAACAATGAGCAGTTCTTC
CASSQGGRNNEQFF
>.|.|TRBV6-5|TRBJ2-2
TGTGCCAGCCTTCCCGGGACAAGAAACACCGGGGAGCTGTTTTTT
CASLPGTRNTGELFF
>.|.|TRBV19|TRBJ1-5
TGTGCCAGTAGTATTGAGGAGTCATATAGCAATCAGCCCCAGCATTTT
CASSIEESYSNQPQHF
>.|.|TRBV5-1|TRBJ2-7
TGCGCCAGCAGCTTGGGGGCCGGTGGTGGGACCTACGAGCAGTACTTC
CASSLGAGGGTYEQYF
>TRBD1|once|TRBV5-1|TRBJ1-2
TGCGCCAGCAGCTTGGCCTCAGCAGGGGGCGGGGGCTACACCTTC
CASSLASAGGGGYTF
>TRBD2|once|TRBV6-5|TRBJ2-7
TGTGCCAGCAGTTATGCGGCGGGGGTTTACGAGCAGTACTTC
CASSYAAGVYEQYF
>.|.|TRBV29-1|TRBJ1-2
TGCAGCGTTCTTTCCGGGGATGGCTACACCTTC
CSVLSGDGYTF
>TRBD1|.|TRBV7-9|TRBJ2-7
TGTGCCAGCAGCTTTTCGCAGGGGGCAGTTAGCGAGCAGTACTTC
CASSFSQGAVSEQYF
>TRBD2|.|TRBV7-6|TRBJ2-7
TGTGCCAGCAGCTCGGGACTAGCGGGGACCCCGTACTTC
CASSSGLAGTPYF
>.|.|TRBV19|TRBJ2-1
TGTGCCAGTAGTAACGGACAGCTCAATGAGCAGTTCTTC
CASSNGQLNEQFF
>TRBD1|.|TRBV5-5|TRBJ2-2
TGTGCCAGCAGGAAACACCAGGGGGCGAACACCGGGGAGCTGTTTTTT
CASRKHQGANTGELFF
>.|.|TRBV7-6|TRBJ2-5
TGTGCCAGCAGCTCCCAAGACTACCGGGACCGTCAAGAGACCCAGTACTTC
CASSSQDYRDRQETQYF
>.|once|TRBV6-1|TRBJ2-1
TGTGCCAGCAGTCCAAATCGCCTTGAGCAGTTCTTC
CASSPNRLEQFF
>.|few|TRBV10-1|TRBJ2-2
TGCGCCAGCAGTACCGGGGAGCTGTTTTTT
CASSTGELFF
>.|once|TRBV23-1|TRBJ2-1
TGCGCCAGCAGTCAATCCCTCAGTGGCGGGTATGAGTTCTTC
CASSQSLSGGYEFF
>.|.|TRBV9|TRBJ2-3
TGTGCCAGCAGCGTAGATGGGTCAGTCTTCACAGATACGCAGTATTTT
CASSVDGSVFTDTQYF
>TRBD1|.|TRBV6-5|TRBJ1-3
TGTGCCAGCAGTCTACAGGGGCGTGGAAACACCATATATTTT
CASSLQGRGNTIYF
>.|.|TRBV11-2|TRBJ1-2
TGTGCCAGCAGCTTATTGCGGTCCCCCGATGGCTACACCTTC
CASSLLRSPDGYTF
>TRBD2|.|TRBV5-1|TRBJ2-7
TGCGCCAGCAGTCCGAGCTTAGTAGCGGGGGGGCAGGAGCAGTACTTC
CASSPSLVAGGQEQYF
>.|.|TRBV5-1|TRBJ1-4
TGCGCCAGCAGCTCCGGACAGTCCTTTAATGAAAAACTGTTTTTT
CASSSGQSFNEKLFF
>.|.|TRBV2|TRBJ2-1
TGTGCCAGCAGAGGGGGGACCTACAATGAGCAGTTCTTC
CASRGGTYNEQFF
>.|.|TRBV6-1|TRBJ1-2
TGTGCCAGCAGTGAAGAATCTTTGGACGCAGGCTATGGCTACACCTTC
CASSEESLDAGYGYTF
>.|.|TRBV28|TRBJ2-2
TGTGCCAGCAGTTTAGGTCTGAACACCGGGGAGCTGTTTTTT
CASSLGLNTGELFF
>TRBD1|.|TRBV4-2|TRBJ2-7
TGTGCCAGCAGCCAAGAACGCACAGGGGTGACCTACGAGCAGTACTTC
CASSQERTGVTYEQYF
>.|.|TRBV11-2|TRBJ2-7
TGTGCCAGCAGCTTTTGGGCAACCGGCTACGAGCAGTACTTC
CASSFWATGYEQYF
>TRBD1|.|TRBV7-2|TRBJ1-1
TGTGCCAGCAGCCTACAGGGGGGAGTCACTGAAGCTTTCTTT
CASSLQGGVTEAFF
>.|.|TRBV19|TRBJ1-1
TGTGCCAGTAGTATTGGGGGCCCTGAAGCTTTCTTT
CASSIGGPEAFF
>TRBD1|once|TRBV7-2|TRBJ1-2
TGTGCCAGCAGCTTAGACAGGGGGAGAGCTAACTATGGCTACACCTTC
CASSLDRGRANYGYTF
>.|few|TRBV29-1|TRBJ1-2
TGCAGCGTTGAATTCGGGGTTGACTATGGCTACACCTTC
CSVEFGVDYGYTF
>TRBD2|.|TRBV11-2|TRBJ2-1
TGTGCCAGCAGAGCGGGACTAGGGGCGTACAATGAGCAGTTCTTC
CASRAGLGAYNEQFF
>TRBD1|.|TRBV6-6|TRBJ2-3
TGTGCCAGCAGCCGACAGGGGGCTGTTCCAGATACGCAGTATTTT
CASSRQGAVPDTQYF
>.|.|TRBV5-1|TRBJ2-7
TGCGCCAGCAGCTTGGACGGGAGTACCTCCTACGAGCAGTACTTC
CASSLDGSTSYEQYF
>TRBD2|.|TRBV25-1|TRBJ2-7
TGTGCCAGCAGTGATCAGCGGGGGGGCTACGAGCAGTACTTC
CASSDQRGGYEQYF
>.|.|TRBV5-6|TRBJ2-5
TGTGCCAGCAGCTCCTCTCCTAACAGGGAAGAGACCCAGTACTTC
CASSSSPNREETQYF
>.|.|TRBV27|TRBJ2-1
TGTGCCAGCAGCTTCCGAACCCTGGACAGCTACAATGAGCAGTTCTTC
CASSFRTLDSYNEQFF
>TRBD1|.|TRBV4-1|TRBJ1-1
TGCGCCAGCAGCACCCCGGGACAGGGGAACACTGAAGCTTTCTTT
CASSTPGQGNTEAFF
>.|.|TRBV7-8|TRBJ2-3
TGTGCCAGCAGCCCGGGGGGCACAGATACGCAGTATTTT
CASSPGGTDTQYF
>TRBD1|.|TRBV5-5|TRBJ2-7
TGTGCCAGCAGCAAGGACAGGGCCTACGAGCAGTACTTC
CASSKDRAYEQYF
>.|once|TRBV28|TRBJ2-2
TGTGCCAGCAGCCCTCCTGAGCTCGGGGAGCTGTTTTTT
CASSPPELGELFF